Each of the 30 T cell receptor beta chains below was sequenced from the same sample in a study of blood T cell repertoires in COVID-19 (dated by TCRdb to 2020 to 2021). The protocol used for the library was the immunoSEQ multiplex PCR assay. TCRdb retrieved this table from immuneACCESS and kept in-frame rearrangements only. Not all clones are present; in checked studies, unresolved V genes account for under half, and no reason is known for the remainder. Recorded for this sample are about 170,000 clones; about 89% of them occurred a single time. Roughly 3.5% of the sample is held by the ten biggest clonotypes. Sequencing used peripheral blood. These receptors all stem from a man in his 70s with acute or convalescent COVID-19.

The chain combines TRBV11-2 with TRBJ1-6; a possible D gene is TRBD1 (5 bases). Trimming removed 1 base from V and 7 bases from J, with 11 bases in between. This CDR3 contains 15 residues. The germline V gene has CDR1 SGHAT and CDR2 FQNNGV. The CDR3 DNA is TGTGCCAGCAGCTTAGTTGGACACCAGAATTCACCCCTCCACTTT. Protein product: CASSLVGHQNSPLHF.

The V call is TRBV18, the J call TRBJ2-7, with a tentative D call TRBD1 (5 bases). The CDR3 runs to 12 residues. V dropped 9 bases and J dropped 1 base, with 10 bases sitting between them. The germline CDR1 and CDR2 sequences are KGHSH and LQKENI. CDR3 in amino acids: CASSTGSYEQYF. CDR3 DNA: TGTGCCAGTTCAACAGGTTCCTACGAGCAGTACTTC.

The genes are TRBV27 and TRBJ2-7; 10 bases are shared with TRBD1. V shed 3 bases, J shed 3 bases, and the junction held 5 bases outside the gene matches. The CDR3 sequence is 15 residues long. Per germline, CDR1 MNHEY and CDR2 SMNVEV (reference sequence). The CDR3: CASSFAWTGGYEQYF. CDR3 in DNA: TGTGCCAGCAGTTTTGCGTGGACAGGGGGCTACGAGCAGTACTTC.

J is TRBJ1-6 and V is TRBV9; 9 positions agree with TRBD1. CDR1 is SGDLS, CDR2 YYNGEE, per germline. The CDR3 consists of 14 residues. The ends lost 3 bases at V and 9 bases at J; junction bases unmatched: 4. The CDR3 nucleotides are TGTGCCAGCAGCGCGGGACAGGGAAGTTCACCCCTCCACTTT. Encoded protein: CASSAGQGSSPLHF.

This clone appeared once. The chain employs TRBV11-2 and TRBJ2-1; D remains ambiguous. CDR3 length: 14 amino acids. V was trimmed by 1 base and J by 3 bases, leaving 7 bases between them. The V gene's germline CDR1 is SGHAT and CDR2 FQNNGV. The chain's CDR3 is CASSLAIGYNEQFF. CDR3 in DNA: TGTGCCAGCAGCTTAGCTATCGGCTACAATGAGCAGTTCTTC.

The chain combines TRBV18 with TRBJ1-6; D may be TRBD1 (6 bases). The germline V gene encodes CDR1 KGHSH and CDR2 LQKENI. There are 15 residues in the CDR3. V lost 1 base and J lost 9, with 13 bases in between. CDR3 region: CASSPRAGEGSPLHF. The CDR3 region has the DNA TGTGCCAGCTCACCACGGGCAGGGGAGGGTTCACCCCTCCACTTT.

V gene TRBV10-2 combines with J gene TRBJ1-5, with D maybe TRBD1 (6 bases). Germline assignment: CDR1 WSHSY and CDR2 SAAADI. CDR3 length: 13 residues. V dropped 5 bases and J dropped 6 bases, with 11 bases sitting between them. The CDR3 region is CASSQTGFQPQHF. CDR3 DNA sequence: TGCGCCAGCAGTCAGACAGGTTTTCAGCCCCAGCATTTT.

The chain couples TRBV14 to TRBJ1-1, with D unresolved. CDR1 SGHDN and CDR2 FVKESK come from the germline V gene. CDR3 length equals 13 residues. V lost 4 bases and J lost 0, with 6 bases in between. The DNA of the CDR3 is TGTGCCAGCAGCCGCGGCATGAACACTGAAGCTTTCTTT. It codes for CASSRGMNTEAFF.

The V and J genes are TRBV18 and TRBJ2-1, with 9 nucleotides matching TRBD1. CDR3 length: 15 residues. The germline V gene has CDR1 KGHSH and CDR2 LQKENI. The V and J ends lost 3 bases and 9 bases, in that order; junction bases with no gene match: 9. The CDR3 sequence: CASSPTGGVLSEQFF. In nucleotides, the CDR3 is TGTGCCAGCTCACCCACAGGGGGCGTTCTGAGTGAGCAGTTCTTC.

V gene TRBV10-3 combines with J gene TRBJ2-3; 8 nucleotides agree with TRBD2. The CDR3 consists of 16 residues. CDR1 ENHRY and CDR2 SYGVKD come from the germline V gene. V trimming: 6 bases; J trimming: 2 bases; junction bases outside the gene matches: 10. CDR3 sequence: CAISARGGGNTDTQYF. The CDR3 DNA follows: TGTGCCATCAGCGCCAGGGGCGGGGGGAACACAGATACGCAGTATTTT.

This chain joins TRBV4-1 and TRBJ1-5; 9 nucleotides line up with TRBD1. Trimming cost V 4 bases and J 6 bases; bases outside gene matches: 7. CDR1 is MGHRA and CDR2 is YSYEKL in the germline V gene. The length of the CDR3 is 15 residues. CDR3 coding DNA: TGCGCCAGCAGCCCCCGGGACAGGGTTCTTCAGCCCCAGCATTTT. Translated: CASSPRDRVLQPQHF.

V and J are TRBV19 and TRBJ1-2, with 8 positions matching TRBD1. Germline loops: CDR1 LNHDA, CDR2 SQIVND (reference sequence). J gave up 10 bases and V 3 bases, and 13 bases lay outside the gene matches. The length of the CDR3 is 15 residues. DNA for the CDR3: TGTGCCAGTAGTATCGGACAGGGCCAACCCGGGGTCTACACCTTC. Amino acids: CASSIGQGQPGVYTF.

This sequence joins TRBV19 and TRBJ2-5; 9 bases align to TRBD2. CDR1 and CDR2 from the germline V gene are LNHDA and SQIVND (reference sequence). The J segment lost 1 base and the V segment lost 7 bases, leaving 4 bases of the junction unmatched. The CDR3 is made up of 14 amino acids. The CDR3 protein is CASKNSGGQETQYF. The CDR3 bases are TGTGCCAGTAAGAATAGCGGGGGCCAAGAGACCCAGTACTTC.

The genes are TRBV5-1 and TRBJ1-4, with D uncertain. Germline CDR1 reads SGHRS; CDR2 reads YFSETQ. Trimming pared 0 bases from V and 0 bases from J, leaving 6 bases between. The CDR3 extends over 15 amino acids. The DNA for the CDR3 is TGCGCCAGCAGCTTGGGGCCAGCAACTAATGAAAAACTGTTTTTT. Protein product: CASSLGPATNEKLFF.

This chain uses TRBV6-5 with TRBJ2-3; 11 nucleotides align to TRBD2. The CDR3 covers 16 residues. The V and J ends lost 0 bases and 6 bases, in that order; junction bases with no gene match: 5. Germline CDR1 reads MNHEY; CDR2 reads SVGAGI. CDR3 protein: CASSYSLAGGADTQYF. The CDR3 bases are TGTGCCAGCAGTTACTCCTTAGCGGGAGGGGCCGATACGCAGTATTTT.

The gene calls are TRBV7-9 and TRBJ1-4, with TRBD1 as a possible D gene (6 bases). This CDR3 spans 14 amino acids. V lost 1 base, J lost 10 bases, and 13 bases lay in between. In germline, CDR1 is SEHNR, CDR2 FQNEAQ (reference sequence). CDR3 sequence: CASSLGAGEIKLFF. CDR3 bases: TGTGCCAGCAGCTTAGGGGCAGGGGAGATAAAACTGTTTTTT.

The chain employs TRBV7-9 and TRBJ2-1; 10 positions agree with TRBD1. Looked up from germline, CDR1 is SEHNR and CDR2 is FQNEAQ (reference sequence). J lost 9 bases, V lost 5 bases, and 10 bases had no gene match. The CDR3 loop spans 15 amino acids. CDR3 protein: CASSPGTGEDGEQFF. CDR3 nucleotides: TGTGCCAGCAGCCCCGGGACAGGGGAAGATGGTGAGCAGTTCTTC. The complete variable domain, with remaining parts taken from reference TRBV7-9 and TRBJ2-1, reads DTGVSQNPRHKITKRGQNVTFRCDPISEHNRLYWYRQTLGQGPEFLTYFQNEAQLEKSRLLSDRFSAERPKGSFSTLEIQRTEQGDSAMYLCASSPGTGEDGEQFFGPGTRLTVL.

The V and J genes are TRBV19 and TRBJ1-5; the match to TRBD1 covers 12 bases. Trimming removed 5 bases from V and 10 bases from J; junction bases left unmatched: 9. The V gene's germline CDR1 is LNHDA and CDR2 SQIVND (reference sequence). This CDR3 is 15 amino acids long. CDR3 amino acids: CASSYGTGGGFPQHF. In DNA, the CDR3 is TGTGCCAGTAGTTATGGGACAGGGGGCGGATTTCCCCAGCATTTT.

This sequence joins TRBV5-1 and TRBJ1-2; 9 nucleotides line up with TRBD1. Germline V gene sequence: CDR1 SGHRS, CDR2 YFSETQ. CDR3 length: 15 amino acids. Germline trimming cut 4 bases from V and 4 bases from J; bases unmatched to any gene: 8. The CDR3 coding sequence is TGCGCCAGCAGCGAGGGGACAGGGCCTTTCTATGGCTACACCTTC. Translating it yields CASSEGTGPFYGYTF.

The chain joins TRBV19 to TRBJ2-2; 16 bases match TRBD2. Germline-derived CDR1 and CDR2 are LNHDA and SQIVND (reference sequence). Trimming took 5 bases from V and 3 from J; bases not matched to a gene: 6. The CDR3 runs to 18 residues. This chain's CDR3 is CASSSGTSGRAHTGELFF. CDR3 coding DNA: TGTGCCAGTAGTTCCGGGACTAGCGGGAGGGCCCACACCGGGGAGCTGTTTTTT.

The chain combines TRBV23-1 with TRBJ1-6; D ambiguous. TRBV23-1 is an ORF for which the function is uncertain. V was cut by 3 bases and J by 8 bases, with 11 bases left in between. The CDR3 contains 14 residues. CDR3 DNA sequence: TGCGCCAGCAGTCACGTACGGTCGGATTCACCCCTCCACTTT. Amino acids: CASSHVRSDSPLHF.

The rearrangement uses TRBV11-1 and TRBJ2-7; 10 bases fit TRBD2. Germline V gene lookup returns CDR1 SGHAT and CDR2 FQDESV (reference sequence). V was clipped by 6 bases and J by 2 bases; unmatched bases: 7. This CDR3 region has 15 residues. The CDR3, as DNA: TGTGCCAGCAGTCCGGGACTAGCGCGTACCTACGAGCAGTACTTC. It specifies CASSPGLARTYEQYF.

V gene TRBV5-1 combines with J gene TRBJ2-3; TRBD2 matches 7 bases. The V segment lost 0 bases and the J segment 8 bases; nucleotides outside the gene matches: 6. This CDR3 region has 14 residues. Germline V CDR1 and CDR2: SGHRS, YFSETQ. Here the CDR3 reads CASSLGLAQTTQYF. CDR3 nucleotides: TGCGCCAGCAGCTTGGGACTAGCCCAAACTACGCAGTATTTT.

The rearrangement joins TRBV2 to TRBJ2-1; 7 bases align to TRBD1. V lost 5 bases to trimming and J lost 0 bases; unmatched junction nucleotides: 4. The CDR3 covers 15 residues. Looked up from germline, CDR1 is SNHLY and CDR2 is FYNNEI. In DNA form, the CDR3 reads TGTGCCAGCAGTCTACAGGGGAGCTCCTACAATGAGCAGTTCTTC. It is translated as CASSLQGSSYNEQFF.

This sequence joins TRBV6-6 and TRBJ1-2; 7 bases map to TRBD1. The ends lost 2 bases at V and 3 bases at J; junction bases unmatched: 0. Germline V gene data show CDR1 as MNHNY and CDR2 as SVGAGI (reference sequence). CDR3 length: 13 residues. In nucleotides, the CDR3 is TGTGCCAGCAGTTACGGGACAGACTATGGCTACACCTTC. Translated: CASSYGTDYGYTF.

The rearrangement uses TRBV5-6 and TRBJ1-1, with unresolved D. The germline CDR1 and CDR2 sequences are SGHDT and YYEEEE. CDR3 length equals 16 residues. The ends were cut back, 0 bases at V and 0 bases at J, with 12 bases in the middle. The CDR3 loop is CASSLGGFLVNTEAFF. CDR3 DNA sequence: TGTGCCAGCAGCTTGGGAGGTTTTTTGGTGAACACTGAAGCTTTCTTT.

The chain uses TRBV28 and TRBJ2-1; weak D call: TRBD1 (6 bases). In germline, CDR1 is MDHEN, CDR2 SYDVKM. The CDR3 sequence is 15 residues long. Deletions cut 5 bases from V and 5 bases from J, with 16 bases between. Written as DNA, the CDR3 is TGTGCCAGCAGTACCGTGTGGGGGCCCAACAATGAGCAGTTCTTC. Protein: CASSTVWGPNNEQFF.

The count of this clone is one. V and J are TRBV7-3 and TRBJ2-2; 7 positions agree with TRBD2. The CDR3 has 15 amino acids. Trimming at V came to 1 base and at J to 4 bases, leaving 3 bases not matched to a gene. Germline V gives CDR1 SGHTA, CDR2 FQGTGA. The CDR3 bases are TGTGCCAGCAGCTTAAGCGGGGGATTCACCGGGGAGCTGTTTTTT. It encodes CASSLSGGFTGELFF.

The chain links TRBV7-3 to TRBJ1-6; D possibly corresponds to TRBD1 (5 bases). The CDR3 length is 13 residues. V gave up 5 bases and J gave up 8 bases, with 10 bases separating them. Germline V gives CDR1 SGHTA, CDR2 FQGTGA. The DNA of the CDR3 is TGTGCCAGCAGCCAAGGGGTGGATTCACCCCTCCACTTT. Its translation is CASSQGVDSPLHF.

The CDR3 DNA is TGTGCCGCAGGGGCGGTGGAGACCCAGTACTTC. The encoded protein is CAAGAVETQYF. The rearrangement uses TRBV24-1 and TRBJ2-5; tentatively, D is TRBD1 (6 bases). Germline V gene sequence: CDR1 KGHDR, CDR2 SFDVKD. Trimming cost V 12 bases and J 5 bases, with 12 bases left between them. The CDR3 covers 11 residues.